Listed below are T cell receptor beta chains from one sample, sequenced in a study of blood T cell repertoires in COVID-19. Sequenced by immunoSEQ multiplex PCR; TCRdb stores in-frame clones only, minus some. The sample has about 140,000 clones, almost 80% seen once; the top ten hold 9.5% to 13%. Sequencing input: peripheral blood. These receptor sequences come from a man aged 55 to 70 who had recovered from COVID-19. Both conserved end residues are part of each CDR3. Fields, in order: V gene, clone size, D gene, CDR3 protein. The D gene is left open where the match is weak. Rows give clone size only sometimes, using once, few, many, or a class for an expanded clone.

v_gene: TRBV10-2; abundance: .; d_gene: TRBD2; CDR3aa: CASRGTSVNTGELFF
v_gene: TRBV7-6; abundance: .; d_gene: TRBD1; CDR3aa: CASSLAGQAYHGYTF
v_gene: TRBV5-8; abundance: .; d_gene: TRBD1; CDR3aa: CASSWTGGRGGELFF
v_gene: TRBV6-5; abundance: once; d_gene: .; CDR3aa: CASSGQGGWEPQHF
v_gene: TRBV19; abundance: few; d_gene: .; CDR3aa: CASSRPGASTGELFF
v_gene: TRBV9; abundance: once; d_gene: TRBD1; CDR3aa: CASSAGTGASNTEAFF
v_gene: TRBV28; abundance: few; d_gene: TRBD2; CDR3aa: CASSPSLGLAGSQYF
v_gene: TRBV4-3; abundance: .; d_gene: TRBD2; CDR3aa: CASSQEPAGVYNEQFF
v_gene: TRBV19; abundance: .; d_gene: .; CDR3aa: CASSSGTGATEAFF
v_gene: TRBV9; abundance: .; d_gene: .; CDR3aa: CASSVDGGGLSYEQYF
v_gene: TRBV7-2; abundance: .; d_gene: .; CDR3aa: CASSLGGGARYEQYF
v_gene: TRBV13; abundance: .; d_gene: TRBD2; CDR3aa: CASERGLAAISSYNEQFF
v_gene: TRBV4-1; abundance: .; d_gene: .; CDR3aa: CASSQADRSNQPQHF
v_gene: TRBV21-1; abundance: .; d_gene: .; CDR3aa: CASSAWGAGALYGYTF
v_gene: TRBV7-9; abundance: .; d_gene: TRBD2; CDR3aa: CASTPPSGSNEQFF
v_gene: TRBV18; abundance: .; d_gene: .; CDR3aa: CASSQQDAYEQYF
v_gene: TRBV7-3; abundance: .; d_gene: TRBD2; CDR3aa: CASSLRGGETGELFF
v_gene: TRBV2; abundance: .; d_gene: .; CDR3aa: CASRGGPSTDTQYF
v_gene: TRBV5-4; abundance: .; d_gene: TRBD1; CDR3aa: CASSPGQMNTEAFF
v_gene: TRBV6-5; abundance: .; d_gene: TRBD1; CDR3aa: CASSKGQGNNSPLHF
v_gene: TRBV5-1; abundance: few; d_gene: .; CDR3aa: CASSHGTVSSYEQYF
v_gene: TRBV7-6; abundance: few; d_gene: .; CDR3aa: CASSLEGGGSQPQHF
v_gene: TRBV6-6; abundance: .; d_gene: .; CDR3aa: CASSSLAREQFF
v_gene: TRBV7-8; abundance: many; d_gene: .; CDR3aa: CASSLARVGNTEAFF
v_gene: TRBV6-1; abundance: .; d_gene: .; CDR3aa: CASSDNYEQYF
v_gene: TRBV4-2; abundance: .; d_gene: TRBD1; CDR3aa: CASSLLGGDRAYEQYF
v_gene: TRBV3-1/TRBV3-2; abundance: .; d_gene: .; CDR3aa: CASSQGASNQPQHF
v_gene: TRBV27; abundance: .; d_gene: TRBD1; CDR3aa: CASSLGRDRGREQYF
v_gene: TRBV2; abundance: .; d_gene: TRBD1; CDR3aa: CASSPGTGGIGEQFF
v_gene: TRBV7-9; abundance: .; d_gene: .; CDR3aa: CASSFDSPTNEKLFF
v_gene: TRBV3-1/TRBV3-2; abundance: .; d_gene: .; CDR3aa: CASRATAYQETQYF
v_gene: TRBV6-5; abundance: .; d_gene: TRBD1; CDR3aa: CASSRQGAGEKLFF
v_gene: TRBV27; abundance: once; d_gene: TRBD2; CDR3aa: CASKTTSGIYEQYF
v_gene: TRBV5-5; abundance: .; d_gene: TRBD2; CDR3aa: CASSLSGRHTDTQYF
v_gene: TRBV13; abundance: .; d_gene: .; CDR3aa: CASSLSGYEQYF
v_gene: TRBV11-2; abundance: few; d_gene: .; CDR3aa: CASKLFLGANYGYTF
v_gene: TRBV3-1/TRBV3-2; abundance: .; d_gene: .; CDR3aa: CASSQESGTGPYGYTF
v_gene: TRBV18; abundance: .; d_gene: TRBD1; CDR3aa: CASSPLRQGYEQYF
v_gene: TRBV29-1; abundance: many; d_gene: TRBD1; CDR3aa: CSVGQGTGELFF
v_gene: TRBV10-2; abundance: .; d_gene: TRBD2; CDR3aa: CASRSGRAWNEQFF
v_gene: TRBV28; abundance: .; d_gene: TRBD1; CDR3aa: CASRSGTGVGYTF
v_gene: TRBV18; abundance: .; d_gene: TRBD1; CDR3aa: CASSPRTGGGYGYTF